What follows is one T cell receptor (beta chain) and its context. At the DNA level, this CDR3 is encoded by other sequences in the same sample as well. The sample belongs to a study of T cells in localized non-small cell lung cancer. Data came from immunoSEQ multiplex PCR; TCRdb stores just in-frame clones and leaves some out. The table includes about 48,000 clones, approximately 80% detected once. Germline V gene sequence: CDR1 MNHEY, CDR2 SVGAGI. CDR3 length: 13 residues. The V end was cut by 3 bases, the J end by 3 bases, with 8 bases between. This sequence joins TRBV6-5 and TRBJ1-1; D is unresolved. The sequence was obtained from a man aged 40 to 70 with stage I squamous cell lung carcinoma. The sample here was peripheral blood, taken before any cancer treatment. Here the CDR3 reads CASSYLRDTEAFF. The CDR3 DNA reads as TGTGCCAGCAGTTATCTCCGGGACACTGAAGCTTTCTTT.